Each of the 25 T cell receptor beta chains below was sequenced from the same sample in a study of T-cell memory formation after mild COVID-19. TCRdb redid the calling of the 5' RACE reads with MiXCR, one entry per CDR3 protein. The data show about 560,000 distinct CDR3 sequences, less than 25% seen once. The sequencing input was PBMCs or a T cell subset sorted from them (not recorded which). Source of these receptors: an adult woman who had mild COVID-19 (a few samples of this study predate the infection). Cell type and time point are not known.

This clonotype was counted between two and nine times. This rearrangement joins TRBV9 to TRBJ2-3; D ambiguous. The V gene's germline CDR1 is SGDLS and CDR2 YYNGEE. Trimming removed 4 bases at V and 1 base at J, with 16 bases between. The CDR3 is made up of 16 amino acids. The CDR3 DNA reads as TGTGCCAGCAGCTCCGAGTTGGGGTACGGCACAGATACGCAGTATTTT. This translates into CASSSELGYGTDTQYF.

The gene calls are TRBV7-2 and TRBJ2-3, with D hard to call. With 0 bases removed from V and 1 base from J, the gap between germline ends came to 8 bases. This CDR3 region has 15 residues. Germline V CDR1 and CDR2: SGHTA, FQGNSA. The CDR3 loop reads CASSLAWAGTDTQYF. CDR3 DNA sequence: TGTGCCAGCAGCTTAGCGTGGGCGGGCACAGATACGCAGTATTTT.

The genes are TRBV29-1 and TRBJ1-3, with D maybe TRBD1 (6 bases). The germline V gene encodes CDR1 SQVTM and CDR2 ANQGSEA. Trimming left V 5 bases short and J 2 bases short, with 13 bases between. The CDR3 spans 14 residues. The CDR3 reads CSVWDTEAGNTIYF. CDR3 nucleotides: TGCAGCGTTTGGGACACGGAGGCTGGAAACACCATATATTTT.

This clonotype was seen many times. The CDR3 is CASSLAQAGGETQYF. The CDR3 region has the DNA TGTGCCAGCAGTTTAGCGCAAGCGGGGGGAGAGACCCAGTACTTC. The gene calls are TRBV12-3 or TRBV12-4 and TRBJ2-5; TRBD2 matches 9 bases. CDR3 size: 15 residues. With 0 bases clipped from V and 4 bases from J, the junction kept 3 bases outside the gene matches.

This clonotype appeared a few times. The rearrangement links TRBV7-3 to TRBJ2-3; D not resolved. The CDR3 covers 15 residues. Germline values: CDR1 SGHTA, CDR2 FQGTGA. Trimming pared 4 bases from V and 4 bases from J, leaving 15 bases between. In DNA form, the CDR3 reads TGTGCCAGCAGCTCCGGCTTCCGGGTATCAGATACGCAGTATTTT. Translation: CASSSGFRVSDTQYF.

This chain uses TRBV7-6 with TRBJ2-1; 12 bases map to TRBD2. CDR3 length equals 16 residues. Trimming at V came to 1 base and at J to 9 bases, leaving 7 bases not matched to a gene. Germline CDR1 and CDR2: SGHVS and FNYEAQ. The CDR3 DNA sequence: TGTGCCAGCAGCTTAGAGGTAGGACTAGCGGGGACTGAGCAGTTCTTC. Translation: CASSLEVGLAGTEQFF.

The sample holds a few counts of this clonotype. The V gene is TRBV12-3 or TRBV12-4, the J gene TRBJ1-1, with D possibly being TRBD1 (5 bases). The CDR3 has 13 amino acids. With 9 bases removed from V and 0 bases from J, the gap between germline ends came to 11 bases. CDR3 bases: TGTGCCAGGGCCGGGACGGTGAACACTGAAGCTTTCTTT. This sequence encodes CARAGTVNTEAFF.

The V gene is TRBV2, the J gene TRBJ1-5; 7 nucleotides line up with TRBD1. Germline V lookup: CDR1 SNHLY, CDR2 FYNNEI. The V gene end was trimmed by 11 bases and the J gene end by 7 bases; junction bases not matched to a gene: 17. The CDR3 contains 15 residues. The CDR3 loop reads CASSNEGGGQQPQHF. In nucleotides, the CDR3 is TGTGCCTCCAGCAACGAGGGCGGGGGACAGCAGCCCCAGCATTTT. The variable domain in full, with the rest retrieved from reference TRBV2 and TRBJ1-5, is EPEVTQTPSHQVTQMGQEVILRCVPISNHLYFYWYRQILGQKVEFLVSFYNNEISEKSEIFDDQFSVERPDGSNFTLKIRSTKLEDSAMYFCASSNEGGGQQPQHFGDGTRLSIL.

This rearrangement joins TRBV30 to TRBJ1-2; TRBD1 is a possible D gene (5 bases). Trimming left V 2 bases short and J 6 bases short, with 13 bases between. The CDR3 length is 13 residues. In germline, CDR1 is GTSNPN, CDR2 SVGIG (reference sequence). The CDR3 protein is CAWSPTGRDGYTF. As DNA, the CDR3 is TGTGCCTGGAGTCCGACGGGGCGGGATGGCTACACCTTC.

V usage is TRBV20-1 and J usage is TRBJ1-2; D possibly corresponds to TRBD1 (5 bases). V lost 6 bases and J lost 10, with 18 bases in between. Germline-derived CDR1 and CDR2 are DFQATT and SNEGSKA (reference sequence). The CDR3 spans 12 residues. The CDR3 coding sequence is TGCAGTGCGGATGGGGACGGCAGGGACTACACCTTC. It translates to CSADGDGRDYTF.

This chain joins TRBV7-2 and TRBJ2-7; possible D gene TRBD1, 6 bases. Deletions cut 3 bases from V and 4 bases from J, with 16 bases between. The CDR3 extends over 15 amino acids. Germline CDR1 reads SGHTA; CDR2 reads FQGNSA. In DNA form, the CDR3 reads TGTGCCAGCAGCTTCGACCCCAGGGGCCGGTACGAGCAGTACTTC. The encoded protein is CASSFDPRGRYEQYF.

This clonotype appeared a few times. CDR3 coding DNA: TGTGCCAGCGATCAAGGAGTTTTAATCTATGGCTACACCTTC. This sequence encodes CASDQGVLIYGYTF. V and J are TRBV2 and TRBJ1-2; D is undetermined. This CDR3 has 14 residues. Per the germline V gene, CDR1 is SNHLY and CDR2 is FYNNEI. Trimming stripped 8 bases from V and 4 bases from J, with 17 bases between.

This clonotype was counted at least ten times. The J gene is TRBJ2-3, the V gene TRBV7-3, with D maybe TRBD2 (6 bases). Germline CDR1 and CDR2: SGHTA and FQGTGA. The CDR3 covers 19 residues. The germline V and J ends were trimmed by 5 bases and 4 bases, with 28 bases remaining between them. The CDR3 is CASSPTTPGPGGGADTQYF. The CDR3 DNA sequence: TGTGCCAGCAGCCCCACTACCCCCGGCCCTGGCGGAGGGGCAGATACGCAGTATTTT.

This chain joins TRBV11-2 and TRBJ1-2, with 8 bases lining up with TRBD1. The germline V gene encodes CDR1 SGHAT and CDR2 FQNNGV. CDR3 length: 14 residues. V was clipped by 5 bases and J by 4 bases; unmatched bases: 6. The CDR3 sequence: CASSAGQGLYGYTF. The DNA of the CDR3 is TGTGCCAGCAGCGCCGGACAGGGCCTCTATGGCTACACCTTC. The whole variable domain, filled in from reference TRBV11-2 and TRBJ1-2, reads EAGVAQSPRYKIIEKRQSVAFWCNPISGHATLYWYQQILGQGPKLLIQFQNNGVVDDSQLPKDRFSAERLKGVDSTLKIQPAKLEDSAVYLCASSAGQGLYGYTFGSGTRLTVV.

The CDR3 is CASSPPPGTGGKDEQYF. CDR3 nucleotide sequence: TGTGCCAGCAGCCCACCCCCCGGGACAGGGGGCAAGGACGAGCAGTACTTC. The chain recombines TRBV5-6 with TRBJ2-7; 12 nucleotides agree with TRBD1. There are 17 residues in the CDR3. After removal of 4 bases from V and 5 bases from J, the junction contained 13 bases not matched to a gene. Germline-derived CDR1 and CDR2 are SGHDT and YYEEEE.

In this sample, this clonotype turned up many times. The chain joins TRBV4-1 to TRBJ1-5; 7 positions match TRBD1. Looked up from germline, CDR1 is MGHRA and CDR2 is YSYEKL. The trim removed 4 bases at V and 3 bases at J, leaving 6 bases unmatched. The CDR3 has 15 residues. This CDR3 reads CASSPPEGANQPQHF. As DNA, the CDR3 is TGCGCCAGCAGCCCCCCTGAGGGGGCCAATCAGCCCCAGCATTTT.

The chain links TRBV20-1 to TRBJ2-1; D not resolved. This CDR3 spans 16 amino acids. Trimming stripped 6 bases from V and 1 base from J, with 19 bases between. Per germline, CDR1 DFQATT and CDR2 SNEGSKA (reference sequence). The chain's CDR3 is CSALSKRAASYNEQFF. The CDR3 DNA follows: TGCAGTGCCCTATCGAAACGGGCGGCGTCCTACAATGAGCAGTTCTTC.

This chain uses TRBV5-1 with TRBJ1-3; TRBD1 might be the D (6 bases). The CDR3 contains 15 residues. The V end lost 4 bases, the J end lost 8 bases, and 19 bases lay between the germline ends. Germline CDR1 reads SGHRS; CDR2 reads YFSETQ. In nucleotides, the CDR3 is TGCGCCAGCAGCCCCGCCTGGGGGGCTGCGGACACCATATATTTT. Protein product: CASSPAWGAADTIYF.

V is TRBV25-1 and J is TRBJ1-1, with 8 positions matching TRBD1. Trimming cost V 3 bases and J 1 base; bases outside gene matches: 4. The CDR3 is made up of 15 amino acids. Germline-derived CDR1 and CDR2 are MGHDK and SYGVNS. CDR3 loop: CASSDWDRRNTEAFF. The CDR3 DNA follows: TGTGCCAGCAGTGACTGGGACAGGAGGAACACTGAAGCTTTCTTT.

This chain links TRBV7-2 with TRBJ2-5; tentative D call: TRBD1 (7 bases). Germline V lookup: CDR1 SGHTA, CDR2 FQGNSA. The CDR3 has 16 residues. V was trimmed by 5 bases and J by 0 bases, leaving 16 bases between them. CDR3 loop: CASSQGGGPYQETQYF. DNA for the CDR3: TGTGCCAGCAGCCAGGGGGGCGGACCGTACCAAGAGACCCAGTACTTC.

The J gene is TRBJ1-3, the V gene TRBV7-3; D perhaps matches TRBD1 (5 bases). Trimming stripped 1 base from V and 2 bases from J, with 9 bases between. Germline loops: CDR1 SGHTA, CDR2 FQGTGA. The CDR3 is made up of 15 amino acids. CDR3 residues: CASSLIPGPGNTIYF. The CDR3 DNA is TGTGCCAGCAGCTTAATCCCAGGGCCTGGAAACACCATATATTTT.

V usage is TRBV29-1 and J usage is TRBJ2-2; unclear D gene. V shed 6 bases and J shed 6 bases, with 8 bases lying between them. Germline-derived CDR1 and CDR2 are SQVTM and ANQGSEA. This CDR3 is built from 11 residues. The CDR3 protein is CSVRAAGELFF. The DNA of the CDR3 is TGCAGCGTCCGGGCGGCCGGGGAGCTGTTTTTT.

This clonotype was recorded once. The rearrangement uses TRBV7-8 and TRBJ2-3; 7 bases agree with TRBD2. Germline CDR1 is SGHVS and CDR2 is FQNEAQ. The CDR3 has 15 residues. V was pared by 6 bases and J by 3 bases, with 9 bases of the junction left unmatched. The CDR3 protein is CASSEEGLRTDTQYF. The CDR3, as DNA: TGTGCCAGCAGTGAGGAGGGACTAAGGACAGATACGCAGTATTTT. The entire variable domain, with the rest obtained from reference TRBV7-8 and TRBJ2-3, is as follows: GAGVSQSPRYKVAKRGQDVALRCDPISGHVSLFWYQQALGQGPEFLTYFQNEAQLDKSGLPSDRFFAERPEGSVSTLKIQRTQQEDSAVYLCASSEEGLRTDTQYFGPGTRLTVL.

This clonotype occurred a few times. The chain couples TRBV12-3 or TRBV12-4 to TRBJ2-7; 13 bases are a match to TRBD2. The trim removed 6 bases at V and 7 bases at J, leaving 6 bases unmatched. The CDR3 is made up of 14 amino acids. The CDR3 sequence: CASSLTSGGREQYF. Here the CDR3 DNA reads TGTGCCAGCAGCCTGACTAGCGGGGGGAGGGAGCAGTACTTC.

The CDR3: CASSAWEKLFF. For the CDR3, the DNA is TGTGCCAGCAGTGCGTGGGAAAAACTGTTTTTT. This chain connects TRBV2 to TRBJ1-4; D is unresolved. Germline V gene lookup returns CDR1 SNHLY and CDR2 FYNNEI. V was cut by 4 bases and J by 8 bases, with 5 bases left in between. The CDR3 runs to 11 residues.